Presented here are 9 T cell receptor beta chains from one specimen sequenced in a study of radiation and T cells in renal cell carcinoma. The time point was: blood 2 weeks post-SBRT. Regarding treatment: 15 Gy SBRT to primary tumor, nephrectomy 4 weeks later. Clones were read by immunoSEQ multiplex PCR, and TCRdb kept only the in-frame ones, dropping some. The table records around 26,000 clones, roughly 80% of them present only once. Sequenced here: blood, sampled from a patient whose treatment included radiotherapy and nephrectomy. These TCRs come from a man aged 55 to 70 with renal cell carcinoma.

The rearrangement joins TRBV7-9 to TRBJ1-1; no firm D call. The germline V and J ends were trimmed by 3 bases and 0 bases, with 8 bases remaining between them. CDR3 length: 14 residues. CDR1 is SEHNR and CDR2 is FQNEAQ in the germline V gene (reference sequence). The CDR3 nucleotides are TGTGCCAGCAGCTTGGAGAGAATGAACACTGAAGCTTTCTTT. Translated, it gives CASSLERMNTEAFF.

The chain joins TRBV4-3 to TRBJ2-5; D is ambiguous. The germline V gene encodes CDR1 LGHNA and CDR2 YSLEER. Deletions cut 0 bases from V and 1 base from J, with 12 bases between. This CDR3 has 16 residues. CDR3 residues: CASSQDGSGTQETQYF. CDR3 sequence (DNA): TGCGCCAGCAGCCAAGACGGTTCAGGCACCCAAGAGACCCAGTACTTC.

The chain is built from TRBV4-2 and TRBJ2-7, with 9 bases aligning to TRBD2. This CDR3 region has 15 residues. Germline trimming cut 1 base from V and 5 bases from J; bases unmatched to any gene: 6. From germline, CDR1 is LGHNA and CDR2 YNFKEQ. CDR3 region: CASSQGVAGENEQYF. For the CDR3, the DNA is TGTGCCAGCAGCCAAGGTGTAGCGGGAGAGAACGAGCAGTACTTC.

The V gene is TRBV30, the J gene TRBJ1-5; D is undetermined. This CDR3 contains 16 residues. Trimming took 1 base from V and 6 from J, leaving 19 bases between them. Germline lookup yields CDR1 GTSNPN and CDR2 SVGIG (reference sequence). The CDR3 DNA is TGTGCCTGGAGTGCCTTCCCCGACGGAGGGATTCAGCCCCAGCATTTT. It encodes CAWSAFPDGGIQPQHF.

The chain uses TRBV7-6 and TRBJ1-1; no firm D call. CDR1 and CDR2 (germline): SGHVS, FNYEAQ. Trimming pared 4 bases from V and 1 base from J, leaving 7 bases between. The CDR3 extends over 13 amino acids. CDR3 sequence reads: CASSWQKNTEAFF. Written as DNA, the CDR3 is TGTGCCAGCAGCTGGCAAAAGAACACTGAAGCTTTCTTT. Supplemented by reference TRBV7-6 and TRBJ1-1, the full variable domain reads GAGVSQSPRYKVTKRGQDVALRCDPISGHVSLYWYRQALGQGPEFLTYFNYEAQQDKSGLPNDRFSAERPEGSISTLTIQRTEQRDSAMYRCASSWQKNTEAFFGQGTRLTVV.

The CDR3 DNA is TGTGCCACGAGATGGGGGAGCTCCTACAATGAGCAGTTCTTC. This codes for CATRWGSSYNEQFF. The chain recombines TRBV25-1 with TRBJ2-1; D is perhaps TRBD1 or TRBD2 (5 bases each). The V gene's germline CDR1 is MGHDK and CDR2 SYGVNS. The CDR3 totals 14 residues. V was cut by 10 bases and J by 0 bases, with 13 bases left in between.

The chain joins TRBV11-2 to TRBJ2-7; the D gene is possibly TRBD1 (6 bases). This CDR3 region has 19 residues. The ends were cut back, 3 bases at V and 0 bases at J, with 24 bases in the middle. Germline loops: CDR1 SGHAT, CDR2 FQNNGV. In DNA form, the CDR3 reads TGTGCCAGCAGCTTCGGTTATCGGGCAGGGGCCCTGAGCTCCTACGAGCAGTACTTC. It yields the protein CASSFGYRAGALSSYEQYF. Together with reference TRBV11-2 and TRBJ2-7, the CDR3 gives the full variable domain: EAGVAQSPRYKIIEKRQSVAFWCNPISGHATLYWYQQILGQGPKLLIQFQNNGVVDDSQLPKDRFSAERLKGVDSTLKIQPAKLEDSAVYLCASSFGYRAGALSSYEQYFGPGTRLTVT.

The V and J genes are TRBV7-8 and TRBJ2-7, with no clear D. V lost 5 bases to trimming and J lost 7 bases, with 18 bases between them. This CDR3 is 14 amino acids long. CDR1 and CDR2 from the germline V gene are SGHVS and FQNEAQ. CDR3 bases: TGTGCCAGCAGCGCCGATAGTATATCTTGGGAGCAGTACTTC. As protein: CASSADSISWEQYF.

The V and J genes are TRBV5-6 and TRBJ2-3; 9 positions match TRBD1. After removal of 3 bases from V and 10 bases from J, the junction contained 3 bases not matched to a gene. The CDR3 runs to 12 residues. Looked up from germline, CDR1 is SGHDT and CDR2 is YYEEEE. The CDR3 here is CASSSQGAAQYF. The CDR3 nucleotides are TGTGCCAGCAGCTCACAGGGGGCTGCGCAGTATTTT. Combining the CDR3 with reference TRBV5-6 and TRBJ2-3 gives the whole variable domain DAGVTQSPTHLIKTRGQQVTLRCSPKSGHDTVSWYQQALGQGPQFIFQYYEEEERQRGNFPDRFSGHQFPNYSSELNVNALLLGDSALYLCASSSQGAAQYFGPGTRLTVL.